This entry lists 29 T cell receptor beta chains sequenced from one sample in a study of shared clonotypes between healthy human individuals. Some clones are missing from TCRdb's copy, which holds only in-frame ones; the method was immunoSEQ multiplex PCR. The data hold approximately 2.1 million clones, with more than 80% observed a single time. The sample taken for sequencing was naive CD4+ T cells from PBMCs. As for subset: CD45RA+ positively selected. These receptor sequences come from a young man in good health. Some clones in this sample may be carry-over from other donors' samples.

The CDR3 DNA reads TGTGCCAGCAGTTTATTTACTAGCGAACTTCCCTACAATGAGCAGTTCTTC. Its protein is CASSLFTSELPYNEQFF. The rearrangement uses TRBV27 and TRBJ2-1, with 7 nucleotides matching TRBD2. Unmatched junction bases numbered 8, after V lost 1 base and J lost 2 bases. Germline lookup yields CDR1 MNHEY and CDR2 SMNVEV (reference sequence). The CDR3 runs to 17 residues.

The CDR3 spells CASSSGTKGNTIYF. CDR3 coding DNA: TGTGCCAGCAGTTCCGGGACTAAGGGAAACACCATATATTTT. The chain joins TRBV28 to TRBJ1-3, with D perhaps TRBD1 (5 bases). The CDR3 extends over 14 amino acids. Per germline, CDR1 MDHEN and CDR2 SYDVKM. Trimming shortened V by 4 bases and J by 4 bases, and 11 bases separated the two germline ends.

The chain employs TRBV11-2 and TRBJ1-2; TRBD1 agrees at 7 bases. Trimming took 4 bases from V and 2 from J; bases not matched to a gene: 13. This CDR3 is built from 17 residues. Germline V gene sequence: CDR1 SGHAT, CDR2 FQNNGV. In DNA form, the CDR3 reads TGTGCCAGCAGCTCCCCTGAAAGGGGGCGCGGAAACTATGGCTACACCTTC. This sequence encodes CASSSPERGRGNYGYTF.

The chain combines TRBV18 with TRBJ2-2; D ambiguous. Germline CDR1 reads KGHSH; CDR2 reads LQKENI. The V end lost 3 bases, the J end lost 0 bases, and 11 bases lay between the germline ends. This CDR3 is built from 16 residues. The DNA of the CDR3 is TGTGCCAGCTCACCTCGGACGGACCCGAACACCGGGGAGCTGTTTTTT. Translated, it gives CASSPRTDPNTGELFF.

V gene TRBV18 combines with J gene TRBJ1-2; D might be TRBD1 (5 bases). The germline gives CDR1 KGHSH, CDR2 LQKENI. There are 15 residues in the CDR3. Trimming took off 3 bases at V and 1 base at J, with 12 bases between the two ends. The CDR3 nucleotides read TGTGCCAGCTCACCTCCAGAGGGGCTTAACTATGGCTACACCTTC. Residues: CASSPPEGLNYGYTF.

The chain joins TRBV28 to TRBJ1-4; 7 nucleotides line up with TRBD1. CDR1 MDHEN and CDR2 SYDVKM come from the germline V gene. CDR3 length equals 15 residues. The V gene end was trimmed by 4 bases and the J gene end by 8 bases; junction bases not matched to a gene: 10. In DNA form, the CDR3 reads TGTGCCAGCAGTTCGGGACAGTTCAAGGGGGAAAAACTGTTTTTT. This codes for CASSSGQFKGEKLFF.

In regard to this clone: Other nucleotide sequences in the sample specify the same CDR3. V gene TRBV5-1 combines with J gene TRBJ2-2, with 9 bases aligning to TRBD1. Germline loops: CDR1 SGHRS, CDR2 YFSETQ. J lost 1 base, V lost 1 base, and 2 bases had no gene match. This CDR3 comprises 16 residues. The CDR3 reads CASSLLGQGNTGELFF. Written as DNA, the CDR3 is TGCGCCAGCAGCTTGTTGGGACAGGGGAACACCGGGGAGCTGTTTTTT.

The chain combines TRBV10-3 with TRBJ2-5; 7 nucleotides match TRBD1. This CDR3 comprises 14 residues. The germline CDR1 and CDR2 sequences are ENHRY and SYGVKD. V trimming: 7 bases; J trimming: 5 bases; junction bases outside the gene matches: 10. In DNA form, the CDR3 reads TGTGCCATCACAGACAGGGCTCACAAGGAGACCCAGTACTTC. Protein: CAITDRAHKETQYF.

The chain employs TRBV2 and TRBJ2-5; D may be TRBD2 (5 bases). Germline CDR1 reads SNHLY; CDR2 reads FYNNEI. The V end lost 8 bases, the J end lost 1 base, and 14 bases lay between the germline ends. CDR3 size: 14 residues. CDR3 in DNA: TGTGCCAGCGGACTGGGGATGTTCCAAGAGACCCAGTACTTC. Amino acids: CASGLGMFQETQYF. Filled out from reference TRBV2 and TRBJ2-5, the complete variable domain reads EPEVTQTPSHQVTQMGQEVILRCVPISNHLYFYWYRQILGQKVEFLVSFYNNEISEKSEIFDDQFSVERPDGSNFTLKIRSTKLEDSAMYFCASGLGMFQETQYFGPGTRLLVL.

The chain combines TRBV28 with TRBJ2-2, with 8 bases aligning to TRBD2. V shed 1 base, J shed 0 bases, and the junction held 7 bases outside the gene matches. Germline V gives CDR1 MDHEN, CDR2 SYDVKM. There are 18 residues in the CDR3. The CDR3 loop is CASSLLPPTSANTGELFF. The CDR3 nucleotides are TGTGCCAGCAGTTTATTACCACCGACTAGCGCGAACACCGGGGAGCTGTTTTTT.

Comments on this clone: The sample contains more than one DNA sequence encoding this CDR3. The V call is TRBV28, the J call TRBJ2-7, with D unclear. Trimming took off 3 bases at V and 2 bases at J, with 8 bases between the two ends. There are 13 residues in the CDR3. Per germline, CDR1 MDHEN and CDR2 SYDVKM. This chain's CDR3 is CASSFGRAYEQYF. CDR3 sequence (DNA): TGTGCCAGCAGTTTTGGACGGGCCTACGAGCAGTACTTC.

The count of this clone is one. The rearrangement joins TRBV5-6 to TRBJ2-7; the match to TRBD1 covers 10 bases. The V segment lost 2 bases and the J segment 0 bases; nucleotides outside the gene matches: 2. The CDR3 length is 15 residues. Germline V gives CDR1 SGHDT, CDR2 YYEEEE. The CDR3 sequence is CASSFRDRGSYEQYF. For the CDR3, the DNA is TGTGCCAGCAGCTTCCGGGACAGGGGCTCCTACGAGCAGTACTTC.

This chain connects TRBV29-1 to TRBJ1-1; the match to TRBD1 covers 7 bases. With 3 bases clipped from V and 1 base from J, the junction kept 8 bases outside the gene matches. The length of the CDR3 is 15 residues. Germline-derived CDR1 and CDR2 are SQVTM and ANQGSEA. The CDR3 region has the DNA TGCAGCGTTGAGATGAGGGGGCAAACGAACACTGAAGCTTTCTTT. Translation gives CSVEMRGQTNTEAFF.

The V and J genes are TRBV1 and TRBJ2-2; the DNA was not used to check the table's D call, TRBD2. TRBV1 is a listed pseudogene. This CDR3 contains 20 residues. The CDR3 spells CTSSPMFKGLAGDDTGELFF. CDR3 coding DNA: TGCACCAGCAGCCCCATGTTTAAAGGACTAGCGGGAGACGACACCGGGGAGCTGTTTTTT.

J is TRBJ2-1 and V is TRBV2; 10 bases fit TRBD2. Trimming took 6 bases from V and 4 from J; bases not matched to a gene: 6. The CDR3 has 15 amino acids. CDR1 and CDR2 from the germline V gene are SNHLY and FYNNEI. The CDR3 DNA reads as TGTGCCAGCAGCCGCCTAGCGGGGGTTTACAATGAGCAGTTCTTC. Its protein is CASSRLAGVYNEQFF. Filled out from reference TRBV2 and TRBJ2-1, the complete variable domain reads EPEVTQTPSHQVTQMGQEVILRCVPISNHLYFYWYRQILGQKVEFLVSFYNNEISEKSEIFDDQFSVERPDGSNFTLKIRSTKLEDSAMYFCASSRLAGVYNEQFFGPGTRLTVL.

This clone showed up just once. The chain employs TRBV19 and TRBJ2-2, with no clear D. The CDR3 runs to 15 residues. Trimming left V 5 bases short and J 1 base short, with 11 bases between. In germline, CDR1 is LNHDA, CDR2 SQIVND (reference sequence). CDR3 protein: CASSYHSMNTGELFF. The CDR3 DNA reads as TGTGCCAGTAGTTACCACTCCATGAACACCGGGGAGCTGTTTTTT.

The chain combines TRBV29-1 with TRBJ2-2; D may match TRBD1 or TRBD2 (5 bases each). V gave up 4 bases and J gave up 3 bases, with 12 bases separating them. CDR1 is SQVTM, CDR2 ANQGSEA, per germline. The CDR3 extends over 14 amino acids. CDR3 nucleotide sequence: TGCAGCGTTGGTGACGGGACCTACACCGGGGAGCTGTTTTTT. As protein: CSVGDGTYTGELFF.

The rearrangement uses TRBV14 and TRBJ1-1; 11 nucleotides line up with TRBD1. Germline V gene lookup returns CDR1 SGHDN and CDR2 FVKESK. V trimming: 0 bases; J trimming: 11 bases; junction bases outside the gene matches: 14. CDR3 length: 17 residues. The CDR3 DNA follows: TGTGCCAGCAGCCAAGATATAAGGGACAGGGGGGCCCTCGGGGCTTTCTTT. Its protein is CASSQDIRDRGALGAFF.

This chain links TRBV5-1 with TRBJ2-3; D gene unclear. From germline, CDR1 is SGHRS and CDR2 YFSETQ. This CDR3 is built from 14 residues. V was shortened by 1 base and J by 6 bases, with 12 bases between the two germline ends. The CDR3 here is CASSLRQEGDTQYF. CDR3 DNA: TGCGCCAGCAGCTTGAGGCAGGAAGGGGATACGCAGTATTTT.

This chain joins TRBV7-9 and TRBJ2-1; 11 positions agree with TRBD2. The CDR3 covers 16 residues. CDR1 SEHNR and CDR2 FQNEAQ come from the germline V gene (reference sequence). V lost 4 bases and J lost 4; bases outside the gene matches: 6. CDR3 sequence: CASSSGGTSGYNEQFF. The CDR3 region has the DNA TGTGCCAGCAGCTCGGGTGGGACTAGCGGTTACAATGAGCAGTTCTTC.

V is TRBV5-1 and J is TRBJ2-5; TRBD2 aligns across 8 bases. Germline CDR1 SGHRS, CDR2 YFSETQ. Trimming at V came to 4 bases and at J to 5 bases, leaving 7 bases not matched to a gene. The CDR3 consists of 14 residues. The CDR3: CASSMGVAGETQYF. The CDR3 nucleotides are TGCGCCAGCAGCATGGGTGTAGCGGGGGAGACCCAGTACTTC.

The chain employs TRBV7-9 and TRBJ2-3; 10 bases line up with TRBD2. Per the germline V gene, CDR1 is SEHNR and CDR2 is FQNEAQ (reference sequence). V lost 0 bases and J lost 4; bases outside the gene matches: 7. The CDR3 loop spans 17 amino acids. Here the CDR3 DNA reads TGTGCCAGCAGCTTAGCGCTTGCTAGCGGGAGTCCAGATACGCAGTATTTT. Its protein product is CASSLALASGSPDTQYF.

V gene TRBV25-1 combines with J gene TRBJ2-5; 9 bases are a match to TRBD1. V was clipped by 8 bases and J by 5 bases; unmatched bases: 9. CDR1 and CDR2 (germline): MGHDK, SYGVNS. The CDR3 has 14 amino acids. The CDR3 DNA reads TGTGCCAGCGGGGGACAGGGAGTCGACGAGACCCAGTACTTC. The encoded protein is CASGGQGVDETQYF.

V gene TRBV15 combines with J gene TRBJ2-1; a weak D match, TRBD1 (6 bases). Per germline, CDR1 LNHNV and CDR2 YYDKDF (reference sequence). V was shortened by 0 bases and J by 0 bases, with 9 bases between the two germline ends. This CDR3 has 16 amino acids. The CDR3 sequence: CATSRDGQSSYNEQFF. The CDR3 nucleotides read TGTGCCACCAGCAGAGATGGACAGAGCTCCTACAATGAGCAGTTCTTC. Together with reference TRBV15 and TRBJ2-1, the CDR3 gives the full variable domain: DAMVIQNPRYQVTQFGKPVTLSCSQTLNHNVMYWYQQKSSQAPKLLFHYYDKDFNNEADTPDNFQSRRPNTSFCFLDIRSPGLGDTAMYLCATSRDGQSSYNEQFFGPGTRLTVL.

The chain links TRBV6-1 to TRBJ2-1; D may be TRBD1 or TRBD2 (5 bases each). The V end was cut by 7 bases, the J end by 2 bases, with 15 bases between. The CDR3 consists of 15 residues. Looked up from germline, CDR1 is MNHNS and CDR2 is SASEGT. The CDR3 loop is CASNPQGVAYNEQFF. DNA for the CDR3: TGTGCCAGCAACCCGCAGGGAGTAGCCTACAATGAGCAGTTCTTC.

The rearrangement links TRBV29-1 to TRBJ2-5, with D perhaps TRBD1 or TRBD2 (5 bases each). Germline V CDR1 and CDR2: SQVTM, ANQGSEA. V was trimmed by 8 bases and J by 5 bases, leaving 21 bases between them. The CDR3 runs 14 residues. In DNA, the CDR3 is TGCAGCTCGGCCCCCAGTGGGGCGGGTGAGACCCAGTACTTC. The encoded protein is CSSAPSGAGETQYF.

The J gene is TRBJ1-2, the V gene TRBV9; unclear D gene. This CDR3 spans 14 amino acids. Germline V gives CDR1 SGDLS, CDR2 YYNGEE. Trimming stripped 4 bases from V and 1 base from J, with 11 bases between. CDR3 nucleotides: TGTGCCAGCAGCCTTTTGGGCCTTAACTATGGCTACACCTTC. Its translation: CASSLLGLNYGYTF.

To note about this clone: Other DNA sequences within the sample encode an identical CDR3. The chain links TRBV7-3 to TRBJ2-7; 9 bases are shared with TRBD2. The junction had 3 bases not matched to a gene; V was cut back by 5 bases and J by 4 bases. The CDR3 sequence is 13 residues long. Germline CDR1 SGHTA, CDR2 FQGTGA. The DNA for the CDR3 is TGTGCCAGCAGCCTCACTAGCGGGTACGAGCAGTACTTC. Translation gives CASSLTSGYEQYF.

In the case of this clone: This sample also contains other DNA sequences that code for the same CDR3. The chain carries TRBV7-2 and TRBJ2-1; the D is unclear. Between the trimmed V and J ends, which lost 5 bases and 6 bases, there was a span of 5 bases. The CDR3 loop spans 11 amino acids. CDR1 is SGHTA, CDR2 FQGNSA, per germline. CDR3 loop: CASSRLNEQFF. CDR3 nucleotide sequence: TGTGCCAGCAGCCGACTCAATGAGCAGTTCTTC.